These 5 T cell receptor beta chains originate from one sample sequenced in a study of cytomegalovirus exposure and HLA in healthy donors. PCR was performed using 60 Vbeta and 13 Jbeta primers. TCRdb's copy holds only in-frame clones and misses some; the assay was immunoSEQ multiplex PCR. Altogether approximately 100,000 clones are present, almost 75% being singletons, with the ten largest covering approximately 8.4%. Source material: PBMCs. The receptors here all came from a man between 35 and 55 years old in good health and CMV-seronegative.

V and J are TRBV27 and TRBJ1-1, with TRBD1 as a possible D gene (6 bases). The CDR3 is 15 amino acids. CDR1 MNHEY and CDR2 SMNVEV come from the germline V gene (reference sequence). The V and J ends lost 5 bases and 0 bases respectively, with 13 bases between them. The CDR3 here is CASSPGDGMNTEAFF. Written as DNA, the CDR3 is TGTGCCAGCAGTCCAGGGGATGGGATGAACACTGAAGCTTTCTTT.

The chain couples TRBV30 to TRBJ1-6, with a weak D call TRBD1 (6 bases). Germline V gene data show CDR1 as GTSNPN and CDR2 as SVGIG (reference sequence). V was cut by 3 bases and J by 5 bases, with 8 bases left in between. The CDR3 totals 13 residues. The DNA for the CDR3 is TGTGCCTGGAGGAACAGGGATAATTCACCCCTCCACTTT. Translation: CAWRNRDNSPLHF.

The gene calls are TRBV6-5 and TRBJ1-5; 7 nucleotides match TRBD1. Germline CDR1 MNHEY, CDR2 SVGAGI. There are 13 residues in the CDR3. V gave up 6 bases and J gave up 7 bases; unmatched junction bases: 6. CDR3 bases: TGTGCCAGCAGCCGCGACAGGGACCAGCCCCAGCATTTT. This codes for CASSRDRDQPQHF.

This chain connects TRBV18 to TRBJ1-1; D gene uncertain. The CDR3 consists of 13 residues. The V gene lost 6 bases and the J gene lost 1 base, with 9 bases spanning the gap. Germline V CDR1 and CDR2: KGHSH, LQKENI. Here the CDR3 reads CASSRTQNTEAFF. DNA for the CDR3: TGTGCCAGCTCCCGAACACAGAACACTGAAGCTTTCTTT.

Here the CDR3 reads CASSSQQGQPQHF. The DNA of the CDR3 is TGTGCCAGCAGCTCTCAACAGGGACAGCCCCAGCATTTT. The chain is built from TRBV11-1 and TRBJ1-5; D possibly corresponds to TRBD1 (6 bases). The CDR3 spans 13 residues. Germline values: CDR1 SGHAT, CDR2 FQDESV (reference sequence). Deletions cut 4 bases from V and 7 bases from J, with 11 bases between.